The clone carrying this TCR beta chain was counted many times. This sample was taken from a study of T cells after yellow fever vaccination. From the 5' RACE reads, TCRdb called clonotypes with MiXCR, one entry per CDR3 protein. The table includes about 360,000 distinct CDR3 sequences, 6.2% detected once. The clonotype comes from a man aged 25-45 years who received the YFV17D yellow fever vaccine. The sequencing used PBMCs, collected 5 days after the yellow fever booster vaccination.

DNA for the CDR3: TGCAGCGTCACGACAGGGGGGAGCTCTGGAAACACCATATATTTT. Amino acid sequence: CSVTTGGSSGNTIYF. This chain joins TRBV29-1 and TRBJ1-3; 9 bases align to TRBD1. The V gene's germline CDR1 is SQVTM and CDR2 ANQGSEA. The J segment lost 0 bases and the V segment lost 6 bases, leaving 6 bases of the junction unmatched. The CDR3 runs 15 residues.